This TCR beta chain was documented in a study of shared clonotypes between healthy human individuals. On the study more broadly: The donor group consisted of a couple of women and a few men, aged 18 to 49. The study used three CD4 naive, three CD4 memory, two CD8 naive and one CD8 memory plate per donor.

Germline values: CDR1 SGHDT, CDR2 YYEEEE. The CDR3 covers 15 residues. Trimming took 0 bases from V and 3 from J, leaving 13 bases between them. Here immunoSEQ multiplex PCR was the method, and the copy in TCRdb shows in-frame clones only, minus some. There are hundreds of thousands of clones in the sample; approximately 95% occur only once, and over 0.095% lies in the top ten. Naive CD8 cells, CD45RO-negative and positively selected for CCR7, excluded terminally differentiated effector memory CD45RA+ cells. Adult donors, all healthy and HIV-negative, had no recent acute infections or vaccinations. All of the donors resided in Nashville, Tennessee, and each was a Caucasian adult.

The genes are TRBV5-6 and TRBJ2-7; the D call may be TRBD1 or TRBD2 (5 bases each). This sequence was found in a woman in her 30s in good health. Sequenced: naive CD8+ T cells sorted from blood. The chain's CDR3 is CASSLAGSPGYEQYF. CDR3 in DNA: TGTGCCAGCAGCTTGGCAGGGAGTCCGGGCTACGAGCAGTACTTC.